This record looks at one T cell receptor (beta chain) sequence and its context. Its antigen is not identified. Trimming removed 3 bases from V and 5 bases from J; junction bases left unmatched: 11. This CDR3 is 17 amino acids long. Germline CDR1 MGHDK, CDR2 SYGVNS. Patients chosen for sequencing had CD8+CD57+ cells that had expanded, as shown by flow cytometry. Blood sampling was performed on the patients, and none of them had received therapy by then. This sample was included in a study of CD8+CD57+ T cells in acquired aplastic anemia. General study results and limits: Sharing between patients and controls was observed for twenty-nine CD8+ CDR3 sequences.

CDR3 and TCR beta VDJ profiling relied on a genomic DNA template. In TCRdb, the reads were re-called with MiXCR into one record per CDR3 protein. The table includes approximately 180,000 distinct CDR3 sequences, less than 60% detected once. The source material was sorted CD4+, CD8+, or CD8+CD57+ T cells (not recorded which) from PBMCs. The V gene is TRBV25-1, the J gene TRBJ2-3, with 10 bases aligning to TRBD1. The clonotype was recovered from a human donor with aplastic anemia. The CDR3 coding sequence is TGTGCCAGCAGTGAGCTTCAATTAGGGACAGGGGTAGATACGCAGTATTTT. This gives the protein CASSELQLGTGVDTQYF.